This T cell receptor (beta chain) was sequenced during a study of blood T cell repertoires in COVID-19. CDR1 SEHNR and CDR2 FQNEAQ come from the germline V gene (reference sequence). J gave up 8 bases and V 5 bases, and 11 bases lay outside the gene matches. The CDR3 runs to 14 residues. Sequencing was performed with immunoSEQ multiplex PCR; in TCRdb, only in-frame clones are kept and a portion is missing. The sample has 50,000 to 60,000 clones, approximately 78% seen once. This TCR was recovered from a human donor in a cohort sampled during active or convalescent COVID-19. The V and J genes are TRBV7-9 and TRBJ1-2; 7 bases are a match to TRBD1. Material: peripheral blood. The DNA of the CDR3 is TGTGCCAGCAGCATAAACGACAGGGACGGGGGCTACACCTTC. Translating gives CASSINDRDGGYTF. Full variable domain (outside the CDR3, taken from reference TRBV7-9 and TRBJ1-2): DTGVSQNPRHKITKRGQNVTFRCDPISEHNRLYWYRQTLGQGPEFLTYFQNEAQLEKSRLLSDRFSAERPKGSFSTLEIQRTEQGDSAMYLCASSINDRDGGYTFGSGTRLTVV.